This T cell receptor beta chain was captured by sequencing in a study of molecular identifiers for immune sequencing clone quantification. Germline V CDR1 and CDR2: MDHEN, SYDVKM. There are 16 residues in the CDR3. The V and J ends lost 5 bases and 9 bases, in that order; junction bases with no gene match: 14. There are many counts of this clonotype. TCRdb independently ran MiXCR on the PCR reads; one entry per CDR3 protein. The data contain over 600,000 distinct CDR3 sequences, 20% of them seen just once; the ten biggest clones take up 0.85%. The TCR was taken from a human donor in good health. Some libraries in this study had Jurkat cell RNA spiked in. Sequenced input: naive CD8+ T cells from blood, with Jurkat cell RNA spiked in. Subset indicated: FACS-sorted CD8+CD4-CCR7+CD45RA+ naive T cells. The chain recombines TRBV28 with TRBJ2-1, with TRBD1 matching 9 bases. CDR3 coding DNA: TGTGCCAGCAGTGCAACCGGGACAGGGCCCTACGCTGAGCAGTTCTTC. Amino acid sequence: CASSATGTGPYAEQFF.